Following are 20 T cell receptor beta chains from one sample sequenced in a study of cytotoxic CD8 clonotypes in ibrutinib-treated CLL. The repertoire was sequenced with immunoSEQ multiplex PCR; TCRdb's copy has only in-frame clones and lacks some. The sample carries about 130,000 clones, approximately 83% recorded once. This specimen was PBMCs, taken after 24 months of ibrutinib treatment. Receptor source: a human donor with chronic lymphocytic leukemia.

The chain couples TRBV19 to TRBJ2-2; 8 bases match TRBD2. The length of the CDR3 is 15 residues. CDR1 is LNHDA, CDR2 SQIVND, per germline (reference sequence). J gave up 3 bases and V 7 bases, and 7 bases lay outside the gene matches. The CDR3 loop reads CASTPGGRDTGELFF. The CDR3 DNA is TGTGCCAGTACCCCGGGGGGGCGCGACACCGGGGAGCTGTTTTTT.

The V call is TRBV15, the J call TRBJ2-7; TRBD1 or TRBD2 may be the D gene (7 bases each). This CDR3 is built from 16 residues. The germline V gene encodes CDR1 LNHNV and CDR2 YYDKDF (reference sequence). The V end was cut by 2 bases, the J end by 4 bases, with 18 bases between. This CDR3 reads CATSRSLGGGGYEQYF. Here the CDR3 DNA reads TGTGCCACCAGCAGATCCCTGGGAGGGGGCGGTTACGAGCAGTACTTC.

The rearrangement joins TRBV28 to TRBJ1-5; D ambiguous. The germline V gene encodes CDR1 MDHEN and CDR2 SYDVKM. The CDR3 is made up of 15 amino acids. V was pared by 7 bases and J by 7 bases, with 20 bases between. The CDR3 loop is CASKEGTVDRQPQHF. As DNA, the CDR3 is TGTGCCAGCAAAGAGGGAACGGTTGACCGACAGCCCCAGCATTTT.

The genes are TRBV25-1 and TRBJ1-4; D may be TRBD1 (5 bases). The CDR3 is 15 residues long. The V end lost 3 bases, the J end lost 2 bases, and 10 bases lay between the germline ends. CDR1 MGHDK and CDR2 SYGVNS come from the germline V gene. CDR3 residues: CASSDIRGTNEKLFF. The CDR3 bases are TGTGCCAGCAGTGATATACGGGGGACTAATGAAAAACTGTTTTTT.

The rearrangement joins TRBV18 to TRBJ1-2, with TRBD1 matching over 8 bases. Germline assignment: CDR1 KGHSH and CDR2 LQKENI. This CDR3 contains 15 residues. V gave up 4 bases and J gave up 6 bases; unmatched junction bases: 10. CDR3 nucleotides: TGTGCCAGCTCACGACCGGGTGACAGGGGACATGGCTACACCTTC. This translates into CASSRPGDRGHGYTF.

The rearrangement links TRBV7-6 to TRBJ2-7; tentatively, D is TRBD2 (6 bases). The V end was cut by 6 bases, the J end by 2 bases, with 17 bases between. Germline V gene sequence: CDR1 SGHVS, CDR2 FNYEAQ. This CDR3 has 15 residues. In nucleotides, the CDR3 is TGTGCCAGCAGGGCGGGGCCTACCCCTGCCTACGAGCAGTACTTC. Protein: CASRAGPTPAYEQYF.

The chain is built from TRBV2 and TRBJ2-2; the match to TRBD1 covers 12 bases. Per germline, CDR1 SNHLY and CDR2 FYNNEI. Germline trimming cut 8 bases from V and 7 bases from J; bases unmatched to any gene: 8. The CDR3 extends over 15 amino acids. The chain's CDR3 is CASEGQGAHGGELFF. CDR3 bases: TGTGCCAGCGAGGGACAGGGGGCGCATGGCGGGGAGCTGTTTTTT. Based on the CDR3 plus reference TRBV2 and TRBJ2-2, the full variable domain is EPEVTQTPSHQVTQMGQEVILRCVPISNHLYFYWYRQILGQKVEFLVSFYNNEISEKSEIFDDQFSVERPDGSNFTLKIRSTKLEDSAMYFCASEGQGAHGGELFFGEGSRLTVL.

This clone was seen a few times. The CDR3 reads CASSLAASGGAREQYF. The CDR3 region has the DNA TGTGCCAGCAGCTTAGCTGCCAGCGGGGGGGCTCGGGAGCAGTACTTC. The chain is built from TRBV7-6 and TRBJ2-7; the match to TRBD2 covers 10 bases. This CDR3 region has 16 residues. Looked up from germline, CDR1 is SGHVS and CDR2 is FNYEAQ. Trimming removed 0 bases from V and 7 bases from J; junction bases left unmatched: 9.

The genes are TRBV9 and TRBJ2-1; possibly TRBD1 or TRBD2 for D (5 bases each). Trimming left V 0 bases short and J 0 bases short, with 10 bases between. This CDR3 spans 16 amino acids. Germline V CDR1 and CDR2: SGDLS, YYNGEE. The CDR3 DNA reads as TGTGCCAGCAGCGTAGGGGCAGGGAGCTCCTACAATGAGCAGTTCTTC. Protein: CASSVGAGSSYNEQFF.

The V gene is TRBV19, the J gene TRBJ1-3, with 7 nucleotides matching TRBD1. Germline V gene data show CDR1 as LNHDA and CDR2 as SQIVND (reference sequence). With 6 bases clipped from V and 3 bases from J, the junction kept 8 bases outside the gene matches. The CDR3 has 15 residues. The CDR3 DNA follows: TGTGCCAGTAGACAACAGGGGCCGGTTGGAAACACCATATATTTT. Its translation is CASRQQGPVGNTIYF.

This chain connects TRBV28 to TRBJ1-1; no definite D call. Germline V gene sequence: CDR1 MDHEN, CDR2 SYDVKM. Trimming took off 5 bases at V and 0 bases at J, with 16 bases between the two ends. This CDR3 contains 16 residues. The CDR3 sequence: CASSPLREGMNTEAFF. In nucleotides, the CDR3 is TGTGCCAGCAGTCCCTTGCGGGAAGGAATGAACACTGAAGCTTTCTTT.

This chain uses TRBV6-6 with TRBJ1-5; 7 nucleotides match TRBD1. The J segment lost 5 bases and the V segment lost 5 bases, leaving 3 bases of the junction unmatched. Germline V gene data show CDR1 as MNHNY and CDR2 as SVGAGI (reference sequence). This CDR3 contains 13 residues. The CDR3 sequence: CASSTTGDQPQHF. The CDR3 nucleotides read TGTGCCAGCAGTACTACAGGGGATCAGCCCCAGCATTTT.

The chain links TRBV19 to TRBJ2-1; D is ambiguous. The CDR3 spans 13 residues. Trimming cost V 3 bases and J 6 bases, with 9 bases left between them. Germline loops: CDR1 LNHDA, CDR2 SQIVND (reference sequence). This CDR3 reads CASSILESNEQFF. CDR3 in DNA: TGTGCCAGTAGTATCCTAGAGAGCAATGAGCAGTTCTTC. Full variable domain (outside the CDR3, taken from reference TRBV19 and TRBJ2-1): DGGITQSPKYLFRKEGQNVTLSCEQNLNHDAMYWYRQDPGQGLRLIYYSQIVNDFQKGDIAEGYSVSREKKESFPLTVTSAQKNPTAFYLCASSILESNEQFFGPGTRLTVL.

The chain links TRBV28 to TRBJ2-7, with TRBD1 identical over 7 bases. With 4 bases clipped from V and 2 bases from J, the junction kept 8 bases outside the gene matches. In germline, CDR1 is MDHEN, CDR2 SYDVKM. The CDR3 consists of 15 residues. CDR3 coding DNA: TGTGCCAGCAGTTCTGAAGGGCAGGGGGCCTACGAGCAGTACTTC. This encodes CASSSEGQGAYEQYF.

The rearrangement joins TRBV28 to TRBJ2-3, with D possibly TRBD1 on 6 matching bases. Trimming shortened V by 5 bases and J by 6 bases, and 9 bases separated the two germline ends. The germline V gene has CDR1 MDHEN and CDR2 SYDVKM. There are 12 residues in the CDR3. The DNA for the CDR3 is TGTGCCAGCAGTCGCGACAGGGATACGCAGTATTTT. This sequence encodes CASSRDRDTQYF. The variable domain in full, with the rest retrieved from reference TRBV28 and TRBJ2-3, is DVKVTQSSRYLVKRTGEKVFLECVQDMDHENMFWYRQDPGLGLRLIYFSYDVKMKEKGDIPEGYSVSREKKERFSLILESASTNQTSMYLCASSRDRDTQYFGPGTRLTVL.

V usage is TRBV28 and J usage is TRBJ1-2, with D tentatively TRBD1 (6 bases). Germline V CDR1 and CDR2: MDHEN, SYDVKM. The CDR3 runs 12 residues. Trimming took 6 bases from V and 8 from J, leaving 13 bases between them. The CDR3, as DNA: TGTGCCAGCAGAACGACAGGTAACGGCTACACCTTC. Translation gives CASRTTGNGYTF.

The V gene is TRBV6-1, the J gene TRBJ1-2, with D perhaps matching TRBD1 (5 bases). The CDR3 consists of 14 residues. Germline V gene sequence: CDR1 MNHNS, CDR2 SASEGT. Trimming removed 7 bases at V and 5 bases at J, with 17 bases between. The CDR3 DNA reads TGTGCCAGCACCCTGGGGGGGGGATCGTATGGCTACACCTTC. Protein sequence: CASTLGGGSYGYTF.

The rearrangement links TRBV6-6 to TRBJ2-3, with 9 positions matching TRBD2. Germline V gives CDR1 MNHNY, CDR2 SVGAGI (reference sequence). There are 16 residues in the CDR3. The ends lost 5 bases at V and 4 bases at J; junction bases unmatched: 10. CDR3 DNA sequence: TGTGCCAGCAGTCCTCCCGGCGGGAGGGGACCAGATACGCAGTATTTT. Its protein product is CASSPPGGRGPDTQYF.

This clone has a single count. The chain has TRBV7-3 and TRBJ1-4; 7 bases align to TRBD1. Germline lookup yields CDR1 SGHTA and CDR2 FQGTGA. The CDR3 runs to 17 residues. V was pared by 5 bases and J by 0 bases, with 9 bases of the junction left unmatched. DNA for the CDR3: TGTGCCAGCAGCCTCAACCGGGACAGCGCAACTAATGAAAAACTGTTTTTT. This translates into CASSLNRDSATNEKLFF.

The chain recombines TRBV9 with TRBJ2-7; TRBD1 agrees at 7 bases. V dropped 0 bases and J dropped 2; count of bases not matched to a gene: 2. Germline CDR1 is SGDLS and CDR2 is YYNGEE. The CDR3 covers 14 residues. The CDR3 DNA sequence: TGTGCCAGCAGCGTAGATCAGGGGGCCTACGAGCAGTACTTC. Its translation: CASSVDQGAYEQYF.